This TCR beta chain was sequenced during a study of cytomegalovirus exposure and HLA in healthy donors. The CDR3 extends over 16 amino acids. A multiplex PCR was run with 60 Vbeta primers and 13 Jbeta primers. TCRdb's copy holds only in-frame clones and misses some; the assay was immunoSEQ multiplex PCR. The table lists over 85,000 clones, around 82% of them singletons. This clone was counted a few times. This TCR was recovered from a man in his forties in good health and CMV-seropositive. V and J are TRBV1 and TRBJ2-3; TRBD2, as called in the table, went unchecked against the DNA. TRBV1 is a pseudogene segment. The material sequenced was PBMCs. The CDR3 sequence is CTSSLGRERGGDTQYF. The CDR3 nucleotides are TGCACCAGCAGCCTCGGGCGGGAAAGGGGGGGGGATACGCAGTATTTT.